The clone carrying this T cell receptor (beta chain) was observed a few times. Its target is not known. The V segment lost 6 bases and the J segment 9 bases; nucleotides outside the gene matches: 12. Germline CDR1 and CDR2: LNHNV and YYDKDF (reference sequence). The length of the CDR3 is 16 residues. These data belong to a study of early T cells in non-severe SARS-CoV-2 infection. Across the whole study: Sequenced bulk RNA came from whole blood that was unsorted, and chains were unpaired. Whole-study findings and limits: Matching with VDJdb favored anti-spike CD8 responses (missing private and CD4 specificities).

Unique molecular identifiers (one per individual cDNA molecule) were attached. One entry per CDR3 protein, called by TCRdb with MiXCR from the 5' RACE reads. This table holds tens of thousands of distinct CDR3 sequences, approximately 12% found once. The chain recombines TRBV15 with TRBJ2-1; 12 bases align to TRBD2. The material sequenced was whole blood, taken at baseline. The origin of this receptor is an adult who was a healthcare worker with PCR-confirmed SARS-CoV-2 infection or an uninfected control (not recorded which). CDR3: CATSASALAGGIEQFF. The CDR3 region has the DNA TGTGCCACCAGTGCGAGTGCACTAGCGGGGGGAATTGAGCAGTTCTTC.